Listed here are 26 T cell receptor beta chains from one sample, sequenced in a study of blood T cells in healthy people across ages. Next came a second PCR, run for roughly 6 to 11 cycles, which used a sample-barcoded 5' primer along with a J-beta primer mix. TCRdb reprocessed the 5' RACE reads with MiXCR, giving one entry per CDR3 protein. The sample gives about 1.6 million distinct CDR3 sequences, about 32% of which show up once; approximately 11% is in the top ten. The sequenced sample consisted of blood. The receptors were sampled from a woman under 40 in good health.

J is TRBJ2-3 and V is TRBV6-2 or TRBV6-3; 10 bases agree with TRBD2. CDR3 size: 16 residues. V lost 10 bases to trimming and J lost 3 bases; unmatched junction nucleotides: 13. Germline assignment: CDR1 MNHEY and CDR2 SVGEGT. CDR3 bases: TGTGCCACCCTTTCTAGCGGGAGTCGGTATACAGATACGCAGTATTTT. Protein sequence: CATLSSGSRYTDTQYF.

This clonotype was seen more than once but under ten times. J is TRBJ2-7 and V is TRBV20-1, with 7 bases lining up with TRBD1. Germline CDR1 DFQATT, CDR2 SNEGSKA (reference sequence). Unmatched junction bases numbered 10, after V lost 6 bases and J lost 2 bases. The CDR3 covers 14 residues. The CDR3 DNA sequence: TGCAGTGCGGTAGCTGACAGGGAACCCTACGAGCAGTACTTC. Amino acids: CSAVADREPYEQYF.

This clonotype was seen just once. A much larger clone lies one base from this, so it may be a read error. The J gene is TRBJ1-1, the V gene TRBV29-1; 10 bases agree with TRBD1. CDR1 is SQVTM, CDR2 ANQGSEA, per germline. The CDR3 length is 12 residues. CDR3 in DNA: TGCAGCGCAGGGACAGGGGACACTGTAGCTTTCTTT. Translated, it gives CSAGTGDTVAFF.

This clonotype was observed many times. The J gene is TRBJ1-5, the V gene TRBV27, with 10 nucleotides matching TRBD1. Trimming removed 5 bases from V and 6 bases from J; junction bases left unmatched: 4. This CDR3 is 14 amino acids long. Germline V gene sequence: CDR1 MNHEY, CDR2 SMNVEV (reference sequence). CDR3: CASSLTGGSQPQHF. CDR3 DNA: TGTGCCAGCAGTCTGACAGGGGGCAGTCAGCCCCAGCATTTT.

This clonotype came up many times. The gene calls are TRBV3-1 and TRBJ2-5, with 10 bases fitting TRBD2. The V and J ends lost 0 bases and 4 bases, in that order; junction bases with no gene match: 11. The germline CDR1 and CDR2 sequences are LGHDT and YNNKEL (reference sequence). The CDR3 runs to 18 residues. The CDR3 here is CASSQEWGAGGPIETQYF. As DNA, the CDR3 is TGTGCCAGCAGCCAAGAATGGGGAGCGGGAGGGCCTATAGAGACCCAGTACTTC.

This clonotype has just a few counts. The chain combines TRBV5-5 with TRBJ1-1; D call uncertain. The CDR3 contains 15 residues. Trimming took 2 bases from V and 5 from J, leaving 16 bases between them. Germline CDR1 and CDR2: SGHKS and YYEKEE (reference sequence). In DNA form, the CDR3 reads TGTGCCAGCAGCTTCTCGGGAGGTGAAGGTACTGAAGCTTTCTTT. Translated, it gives CASSFSGGEGTEAFF. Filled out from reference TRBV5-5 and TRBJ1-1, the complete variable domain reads DAGVTQSPTHLIKTRGQQVTLRCSPISGHKSVSWYQQVLGQGPQFIFQYYEKEERGRGNFPDRFSARQFPNYSSELNVNALLLGDSALYLCASSFSGGEGTEAFFGQGTRLTVV.

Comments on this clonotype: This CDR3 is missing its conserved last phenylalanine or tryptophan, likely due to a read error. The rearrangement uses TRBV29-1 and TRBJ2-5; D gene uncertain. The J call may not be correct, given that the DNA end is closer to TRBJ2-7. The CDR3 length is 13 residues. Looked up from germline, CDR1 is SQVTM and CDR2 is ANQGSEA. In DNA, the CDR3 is TGCAGCGACCTTAACGGGCAGTCCTACGAGCAGTACTGC. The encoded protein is CSDLNGQSYEQYC.

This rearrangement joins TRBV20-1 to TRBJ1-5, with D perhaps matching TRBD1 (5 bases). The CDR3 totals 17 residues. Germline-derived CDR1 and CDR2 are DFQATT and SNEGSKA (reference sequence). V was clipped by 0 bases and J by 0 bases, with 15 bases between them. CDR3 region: CSARDPRDSYSNQPQHF. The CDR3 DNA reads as TGCAGTGCTAGAGACCCTCGCGACAGCTATAGCAATCAGCCCCAGCATTTT.

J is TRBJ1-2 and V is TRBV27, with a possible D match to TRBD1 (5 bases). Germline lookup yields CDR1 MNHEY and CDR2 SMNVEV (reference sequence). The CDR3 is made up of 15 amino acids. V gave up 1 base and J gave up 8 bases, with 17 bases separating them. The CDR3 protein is CASSLLGTDASGYTF. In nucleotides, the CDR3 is TGTGCCAGCAGTTTATTGGGGACTGACGCCTCGGGCTACACCTTC.

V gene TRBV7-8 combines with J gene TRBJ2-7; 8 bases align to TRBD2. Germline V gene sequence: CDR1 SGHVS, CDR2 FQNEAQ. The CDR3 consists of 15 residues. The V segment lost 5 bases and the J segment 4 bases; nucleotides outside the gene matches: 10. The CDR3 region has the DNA TGTGCCAGCAGCCCTATCCGGGAGGGAAAGTACGAGCAGTACTTC. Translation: CASSPIREGKYEQYF.

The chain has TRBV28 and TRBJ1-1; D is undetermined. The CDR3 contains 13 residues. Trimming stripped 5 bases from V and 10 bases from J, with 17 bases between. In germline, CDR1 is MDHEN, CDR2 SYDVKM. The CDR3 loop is CASSGPKGFGAFF. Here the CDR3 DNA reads TGTGCCAGCAGTGGACCCAAAGGTTTTGGAGCTTTCTTT.

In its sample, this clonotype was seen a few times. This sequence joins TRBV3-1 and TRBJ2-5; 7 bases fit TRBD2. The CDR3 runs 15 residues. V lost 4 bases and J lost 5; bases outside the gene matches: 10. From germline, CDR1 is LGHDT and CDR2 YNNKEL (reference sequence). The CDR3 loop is CASSPTSVPWETQYF. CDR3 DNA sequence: TGTGCCAGCAGCCCCACTAGCGTCCCCTGGGAGACCCAGTACTTC.

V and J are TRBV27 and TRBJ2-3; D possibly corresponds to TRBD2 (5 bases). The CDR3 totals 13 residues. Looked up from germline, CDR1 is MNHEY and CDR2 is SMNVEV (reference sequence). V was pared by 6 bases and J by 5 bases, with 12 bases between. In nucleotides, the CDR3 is TGTGCCAGCAGCTCCCTCGAGGGAGATACGCAGTATTTT. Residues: CASSSLEGDTQYF.

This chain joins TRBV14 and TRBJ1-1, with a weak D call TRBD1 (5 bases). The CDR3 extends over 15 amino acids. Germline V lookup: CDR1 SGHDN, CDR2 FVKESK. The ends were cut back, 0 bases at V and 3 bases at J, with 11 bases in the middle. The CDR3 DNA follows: TGTGCCAGCAGCCAAGATCCTCAGGGCGACACTGAAGCTTTCTTT. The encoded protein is CASSQDPQGDTEAFF.

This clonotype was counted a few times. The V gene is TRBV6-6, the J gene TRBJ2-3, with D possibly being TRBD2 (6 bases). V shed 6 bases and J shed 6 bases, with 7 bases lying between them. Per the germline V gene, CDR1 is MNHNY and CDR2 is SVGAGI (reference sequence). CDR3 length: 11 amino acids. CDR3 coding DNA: TGTGCCAGCAGGGGGAGGGATACGCAGTATTTT. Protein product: CASRGRDTQYF.

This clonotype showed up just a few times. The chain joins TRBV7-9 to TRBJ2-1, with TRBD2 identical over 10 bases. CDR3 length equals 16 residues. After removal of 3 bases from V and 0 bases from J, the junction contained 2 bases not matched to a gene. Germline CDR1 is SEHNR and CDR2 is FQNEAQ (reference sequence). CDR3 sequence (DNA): TGTGCCAGCAGCTTCGGACTAGCGGTCTCCTACAATGAGCAGTTCTTC. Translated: CASSFGLAVSYNEQFF. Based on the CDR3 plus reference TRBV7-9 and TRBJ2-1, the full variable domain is DTGVSQNPRHKITKRGQNVTFRCDPISEHNRLYWYRQTLGQGPEFLTYFQNEAQLEKSRLLSDRFSAERPKGSFSTLEIQRTEQGDSAMYLCASSFGLAVSYNEQFFGPGTRLTVL.

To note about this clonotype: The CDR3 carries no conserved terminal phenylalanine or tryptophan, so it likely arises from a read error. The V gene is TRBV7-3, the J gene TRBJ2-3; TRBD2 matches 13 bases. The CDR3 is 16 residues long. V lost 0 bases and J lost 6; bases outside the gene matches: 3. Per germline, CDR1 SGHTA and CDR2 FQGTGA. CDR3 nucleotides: TGTGCCAGCAGCTTAACGACTAGCGGGGGGACCGATACGCAGTATTGT. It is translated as CASSLTTSGGTDTQYC.

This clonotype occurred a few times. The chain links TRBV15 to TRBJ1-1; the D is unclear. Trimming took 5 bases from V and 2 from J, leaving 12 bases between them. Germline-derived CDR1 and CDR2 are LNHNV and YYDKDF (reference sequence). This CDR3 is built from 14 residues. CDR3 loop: CATSPQAVNTEAFF. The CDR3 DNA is TGTGCCACCAGCCCGCAGGCGGTTAACACTGAAGCTTTCTTT.

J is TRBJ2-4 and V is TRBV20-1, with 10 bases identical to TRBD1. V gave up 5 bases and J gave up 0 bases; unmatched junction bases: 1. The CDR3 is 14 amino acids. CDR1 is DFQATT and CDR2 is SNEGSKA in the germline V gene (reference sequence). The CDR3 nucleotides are TGCAGTGCTGGGGACAGGGGAGCCAAAAACATTCAGTACTTC. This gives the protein CSAGDRGAKNIQYF.

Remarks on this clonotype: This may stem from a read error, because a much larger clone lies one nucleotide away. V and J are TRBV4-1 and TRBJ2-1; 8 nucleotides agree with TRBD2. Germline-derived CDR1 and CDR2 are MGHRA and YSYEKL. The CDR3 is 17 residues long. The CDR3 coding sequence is TGCGCCAGCAACCAAGGGGGAGGTAGCGGGACGTACAATGAGCAGTTCTTC. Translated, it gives CASNQGGGSGTYNEQFF.

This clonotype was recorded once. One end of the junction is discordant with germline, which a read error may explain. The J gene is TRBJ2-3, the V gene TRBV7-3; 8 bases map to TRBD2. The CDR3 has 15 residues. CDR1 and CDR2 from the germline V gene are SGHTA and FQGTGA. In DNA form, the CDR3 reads TGTTCCAGCAGCTTAATAAGCGGGGGTACAGATACGCAGTATTTT. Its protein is CSSSLISGGTDTQYF. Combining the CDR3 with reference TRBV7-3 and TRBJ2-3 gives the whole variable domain GAGVSQTPSNKVTEKGKYVELRCDPISGHTALYWYRQSLGQGPEFLIYFQGTGAADDSGLPNDRFFAVRPEGSVSTLKIQRTERGDSAVYLCSSSLISGGTDTQYFGPGTRLTVL.

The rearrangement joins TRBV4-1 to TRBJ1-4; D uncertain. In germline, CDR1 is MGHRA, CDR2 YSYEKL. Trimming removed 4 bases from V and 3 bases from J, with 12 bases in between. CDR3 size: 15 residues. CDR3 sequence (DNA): TGCGCCAGCAGCCTTTTGATTGGGGCTAATGAAAAACTGTTTTTT. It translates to CASSLLIGANEKLFF.

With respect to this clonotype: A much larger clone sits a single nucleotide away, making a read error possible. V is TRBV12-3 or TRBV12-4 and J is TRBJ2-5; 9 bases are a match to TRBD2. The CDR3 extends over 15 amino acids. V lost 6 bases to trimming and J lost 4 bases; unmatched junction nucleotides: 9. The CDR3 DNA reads TGTGCCAGCAGCCGGACTGGCGGGGGGGTAGAGACCCAGTACTTC. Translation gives CASSRTGGGVETQYF.

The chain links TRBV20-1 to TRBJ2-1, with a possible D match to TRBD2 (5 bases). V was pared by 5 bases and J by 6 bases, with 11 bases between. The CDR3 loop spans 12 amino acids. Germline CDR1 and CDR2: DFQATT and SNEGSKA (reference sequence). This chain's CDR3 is CSASKSGNEQFF. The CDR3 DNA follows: TGCAGTGCTTCTAAGAGCGGCAATGAGCAGTTCTTC.

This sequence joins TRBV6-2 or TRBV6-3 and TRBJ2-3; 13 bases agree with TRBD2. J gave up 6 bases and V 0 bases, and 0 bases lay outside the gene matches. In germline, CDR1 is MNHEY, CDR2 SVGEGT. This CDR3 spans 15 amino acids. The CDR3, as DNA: TGTGCCAGCAGTTACTCGGGACTAGCGGGGGATACGCAGTATTTT. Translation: CASSYSGLAGDTQYF.

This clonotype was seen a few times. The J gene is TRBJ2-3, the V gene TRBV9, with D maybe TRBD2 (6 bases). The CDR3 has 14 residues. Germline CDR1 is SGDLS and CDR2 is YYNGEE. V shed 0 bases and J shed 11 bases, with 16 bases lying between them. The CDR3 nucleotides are TGTGCCAGCAGCGTAGTGGGTAGCGGTTCCGAGCAGTATTTT. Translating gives CASSVVGSGSEQYF.